This TCR beta chain was profiled in a study of CXCR3-negative and CXCR3-positive naive CD8 T cells. Study-wide results and caveats: Memory CD8+ cells showed much lower diversity, while both naive subsets were comparably high. Fresh PBMCs were used in most assays, and CXCR3 expression partially decreased after cryopreservation. CXCR3-expressing naive cells carried TRB CDR3s more hydrophobic than those of CXCR3-negative naive cells. With respect to TRBV-TRBJ usage, naive CXCR3-negative and CXCR3-positive cells were similar; memory differed.

Libraries were UMI-labeled 5' RACE TRB cDNA. TCRdb re-called the 5' RACE reads and shows each CDR3 protein once, DNA omitted. There are over 70,000 distinct CDR3 sequences in the sample, with around 1.8% held by the top ten. Note on this clonotype: No antigen is known for it.

Sample: naive CXCR3- CD8+ T cells from blood. Subset in this sample: CD45RO-CCR7+CD27+CD95- naive CD8+ T cells lacking CXCR3 (TNR3-). The sequence was collected from a human donor in good health. Some clones in this sample may be carry-over from other donors' samples.

This CDR3 reads CASSGIRATVGPQHF. This chain connects TRBV6-6 to TRBJ1-5; TCRdb outputs TRBD1, but without DNA this stays unchecked. CDR1 and CDR2 from the germline V gene are MNHNY and SVGAGI (reference sequence). CDR3 length: 15 amino acids.